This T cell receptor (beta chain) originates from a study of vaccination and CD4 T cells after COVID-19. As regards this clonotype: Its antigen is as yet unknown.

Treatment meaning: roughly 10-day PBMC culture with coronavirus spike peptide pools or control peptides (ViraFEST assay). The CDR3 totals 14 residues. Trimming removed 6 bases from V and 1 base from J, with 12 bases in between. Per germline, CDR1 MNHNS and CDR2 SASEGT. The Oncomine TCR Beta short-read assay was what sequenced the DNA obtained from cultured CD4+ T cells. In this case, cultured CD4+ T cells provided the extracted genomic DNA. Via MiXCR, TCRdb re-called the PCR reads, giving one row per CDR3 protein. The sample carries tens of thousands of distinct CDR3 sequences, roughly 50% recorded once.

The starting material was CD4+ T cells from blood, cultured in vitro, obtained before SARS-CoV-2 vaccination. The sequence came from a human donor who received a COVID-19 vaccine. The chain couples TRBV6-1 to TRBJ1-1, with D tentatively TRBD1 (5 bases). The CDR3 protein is CASRRAGTNTEAFF. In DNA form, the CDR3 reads TGTGCCAGCAGGCGGGCCGGGACGAACACTGAAGCTTTCTTT.